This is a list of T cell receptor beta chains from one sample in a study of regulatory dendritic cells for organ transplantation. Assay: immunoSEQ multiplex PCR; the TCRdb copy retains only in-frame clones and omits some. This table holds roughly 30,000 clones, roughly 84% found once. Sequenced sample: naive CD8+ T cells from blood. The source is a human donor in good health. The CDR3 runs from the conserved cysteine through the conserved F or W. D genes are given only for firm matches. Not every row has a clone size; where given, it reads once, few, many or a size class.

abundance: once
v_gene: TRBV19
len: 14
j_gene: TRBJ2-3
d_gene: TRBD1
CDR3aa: CASSGQGTFNTQYF
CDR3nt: TGTGCCAGTAGCGGACAGGGGACGTTCAATACGCAGTATTTT

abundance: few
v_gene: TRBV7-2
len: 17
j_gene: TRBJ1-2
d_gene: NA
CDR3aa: CASSFPHPRGRDYGYTF
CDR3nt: TGTGCCAGCAGCTTTCCCCACCCACGGGGGAGAGACTATGGCTACACCTTC

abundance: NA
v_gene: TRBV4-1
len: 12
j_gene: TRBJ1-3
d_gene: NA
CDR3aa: CASSYVGDTIYF
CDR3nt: TGCGCCAGCAGCTATGTCGGTGACACCATATATTTT

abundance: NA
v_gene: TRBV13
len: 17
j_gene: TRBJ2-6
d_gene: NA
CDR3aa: CASSLGRLESGANVLTF
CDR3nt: TGTGCCAGCAGCTTAGGGAGACTAGAGTCTGGGGCCAACGTCCTGACTTTC

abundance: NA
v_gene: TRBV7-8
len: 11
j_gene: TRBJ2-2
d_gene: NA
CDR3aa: CASSSIGELFF
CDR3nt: TGTGCCAGCAGCTCTATCGGGGAGCTGTTTTTT

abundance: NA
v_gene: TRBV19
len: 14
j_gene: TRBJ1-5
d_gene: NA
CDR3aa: CATEQGYSNQPQHF
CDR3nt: TGTGCCACAGAACAGGGCTATAGCAATCAGCCCCAGCATTTT

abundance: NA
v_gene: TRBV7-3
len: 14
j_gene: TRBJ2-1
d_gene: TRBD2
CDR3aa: CASSLMAGGDEQFF
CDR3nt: TGTGCCAGCAGCTTAATGGCGGGGGGGGATGAGCAGTTCTTC

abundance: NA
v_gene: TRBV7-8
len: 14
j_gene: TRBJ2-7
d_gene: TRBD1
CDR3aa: CASSGRGSNYEQYF
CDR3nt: TGTGCCAGCAGCGGCAGGGGGTCTAACTACGAGCAGTACTTC

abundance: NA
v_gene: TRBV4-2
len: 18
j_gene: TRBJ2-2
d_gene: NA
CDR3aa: CASSQDPFTGLNTGELFF
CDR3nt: TGTGCCAGCAGCCAAGATCCATTTACAGGATTGAACACCGGGGAGCTGTTTTTT

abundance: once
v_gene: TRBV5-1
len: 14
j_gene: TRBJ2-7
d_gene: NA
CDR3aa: CASSLWSDSYEQYF
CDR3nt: TGCGCCAGCAGCTTGTGGTCGGACAGTTACGAGCAGTACTTC

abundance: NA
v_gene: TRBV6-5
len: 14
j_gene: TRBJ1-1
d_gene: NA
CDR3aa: CASSYSGVNTEAFF
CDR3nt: TGTGCCAGCAGTTACTCGGGAGTGAACACTGAAGCTTTCTTT

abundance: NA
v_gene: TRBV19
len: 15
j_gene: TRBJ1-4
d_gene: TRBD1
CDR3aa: CASSASVGQGEKLFF
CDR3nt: TGTGCCAGTAGTGCTTCTGTCGGACAGGGGGAAAAACTGTTTTTT

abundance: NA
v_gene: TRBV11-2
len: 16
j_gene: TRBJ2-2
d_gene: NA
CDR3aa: CASSLGMTVNTGELFF
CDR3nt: TGTGCCAGCAGCTTAGGGATGACAGTGAACACCGGGGAGCTGTTTTTT

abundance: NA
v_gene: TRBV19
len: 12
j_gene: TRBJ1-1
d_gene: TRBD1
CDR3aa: CASWDRYTEAFF
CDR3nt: TGTGCCAGCTGGGACAGATACACTGAAGCTTTCTTT

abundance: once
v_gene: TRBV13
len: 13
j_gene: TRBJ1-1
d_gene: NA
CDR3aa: CASSLAGAYEAFF
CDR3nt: TGTGCCAGCAGCTTAGCAGGGGCTTATGAAGCTTTCTTT

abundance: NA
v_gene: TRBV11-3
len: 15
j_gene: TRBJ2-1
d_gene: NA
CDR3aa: CASSSSPGSYNEQFF
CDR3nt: TGTGCCAGCAGCTCATCCCCGGGTTCCTACAATGAGCAGTTCTTC

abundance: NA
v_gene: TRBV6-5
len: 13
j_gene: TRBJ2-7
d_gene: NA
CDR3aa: CASSFSAVYEQYF
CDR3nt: TGTGCCAGCAGTTTCTCGGCAGTGTACGAGCAGTACTTC

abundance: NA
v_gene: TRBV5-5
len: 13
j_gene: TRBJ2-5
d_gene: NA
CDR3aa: CASSLEEQETQYF
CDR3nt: TGTGCCAGCAGCTTGGAAGAGCAAGAGACCCAGTACTTC

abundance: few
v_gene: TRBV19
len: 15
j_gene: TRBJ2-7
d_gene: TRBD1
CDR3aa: CASSRWDREGYEQYF
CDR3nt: TGTGCCAGTAGTCGTTGGGACAGGGAAGGGTACGAGCAGTACTTC

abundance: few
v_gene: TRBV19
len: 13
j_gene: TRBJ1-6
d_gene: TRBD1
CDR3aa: CASRTGDNSPLHF
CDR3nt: TGTGCCAGCCGGACAGGGGATAATTCACCCCTCCACTTT

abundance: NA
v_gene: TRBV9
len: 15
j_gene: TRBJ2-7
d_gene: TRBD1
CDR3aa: CASSAGTGGSYEQYF
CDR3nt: TGTGCCAGCAGCGCCGGGACAGGGGGGTCCTACGAGCAGTACTTC

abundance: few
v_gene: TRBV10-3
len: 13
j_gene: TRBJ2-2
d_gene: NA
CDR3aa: CAILTVNTGELFF
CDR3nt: TGTGCCATCTTAACGGTGAACACCGGGGAGCTGTTTTTT

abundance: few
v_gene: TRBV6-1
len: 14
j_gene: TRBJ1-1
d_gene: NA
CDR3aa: CASSSGSPNTEAFF
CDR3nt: TGTGCCAGCAGCTCGGGATCCCCGAACACTGAAGCTTTCTTT

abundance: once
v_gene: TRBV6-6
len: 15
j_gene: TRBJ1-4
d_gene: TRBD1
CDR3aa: CASSTPGTVNEKLFF
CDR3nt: TGTGCCAGCAGCACCCCCGGGACAGTTAATGAAAAACTGTTTTTT

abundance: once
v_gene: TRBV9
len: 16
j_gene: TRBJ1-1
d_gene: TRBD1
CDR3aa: CASSVPGQGLNTEAFF
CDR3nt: TGTGCCAGCAGCGTTCCGGGACAGGGGTTGAACACTGAAGCTTTCTTT

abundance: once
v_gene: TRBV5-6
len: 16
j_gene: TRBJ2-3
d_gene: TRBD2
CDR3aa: CASSFGGTSDSVYRYF
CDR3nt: TGTGCCAGCAGCTTTGGAGGGACTAGCGATTCTGTATATAGGTATTTT

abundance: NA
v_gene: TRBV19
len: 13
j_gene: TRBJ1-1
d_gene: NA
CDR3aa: CASSIGQNTEAFF
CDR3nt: TGTGCCAGTAGTATAGGACAGAACACTGAAGCTTTCTTT

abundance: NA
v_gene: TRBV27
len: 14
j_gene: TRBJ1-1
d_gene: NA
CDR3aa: CASSNRVRDTEAFF
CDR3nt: TGTGCCAGCAGTAACAGGGTAAGGGACACTGAAGCTTTCTTT

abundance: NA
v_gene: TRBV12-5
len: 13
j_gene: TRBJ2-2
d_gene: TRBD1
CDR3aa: CASAQGATGELFF
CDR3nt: TGTGCTAGTGCCCAGGGGGCTACCGGGGAGCTGTTTTTT

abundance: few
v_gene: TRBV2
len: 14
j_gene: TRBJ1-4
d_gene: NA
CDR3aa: CASSEAGGGEKLFF
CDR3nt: TGTGCCAGCAGTGAAGCGGGGGGAGGTGAAAAACTGTTTTTT

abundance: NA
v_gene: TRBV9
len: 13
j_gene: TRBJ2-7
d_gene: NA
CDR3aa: CASSDSYSYEQYF
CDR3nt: TGTGCCAGCAGTGACAGTTATTCCTACGAGCAGTACTTC

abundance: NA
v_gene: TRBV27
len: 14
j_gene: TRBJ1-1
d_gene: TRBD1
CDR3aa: CASTKTGGNTEAFF
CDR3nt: TGTGCCAGCACTAAGACAGGGGGGAACACTGAAGCTTTCTTT

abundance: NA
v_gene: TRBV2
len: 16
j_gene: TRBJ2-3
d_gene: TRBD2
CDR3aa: CASSEERGAHTDTQYF
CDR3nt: TGTGCCAGCAGTGAAGAGCGGGGGGCGCACACAGATACGCAGTATTTT

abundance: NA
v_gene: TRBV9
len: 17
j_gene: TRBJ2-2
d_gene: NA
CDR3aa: CASSVPRQGGNTGELFF
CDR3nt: TGTGCCAGCAGCGTACCCAGGCAGGGGGGGAACACCGGGGAGCTGTTTTTT

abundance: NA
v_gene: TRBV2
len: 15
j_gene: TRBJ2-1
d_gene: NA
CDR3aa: CASSEAGNDYNEQFF
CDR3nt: TGTGCCAGCAGTGAAGCCGGGAACGACTACAATGAGCAGTTCTTC

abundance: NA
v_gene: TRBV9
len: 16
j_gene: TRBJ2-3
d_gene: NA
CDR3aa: CASSVEEQGGTDTQYF
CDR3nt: TGTGCCAGCAGCGTAGAGGAACAGGGAGGCACAGATACGCAGTATTTT

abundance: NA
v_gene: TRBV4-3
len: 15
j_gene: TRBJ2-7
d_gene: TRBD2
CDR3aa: CASSQGLAGTYEQYF
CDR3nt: TGCGCCAGCAGCCAAGGACTAGCGGGGACCTACGAGCAGTACTTC